This TCR beta chain originates from a study of blood T cell repertoires in COVID-19. For the study at large: Nucleic acid was either cDNA or gDNA, and it came from T cells, B-cell-depleted T cells, or PBMCs.

Losses at the gene ends were 4 bases for V and 10 bases for J; bases not matched to a gene: 8. In germline, CDR1 is SGHNT, CDR2 YYREEE (reference sequence). The CDR3 covers 16 residues. Source study methods: Amplified reference gene primers provided the basis for estimating nucleated cell counts. The repertoire was sequenced with immunoSEQ multiplex PCR; TCRdb's copy has only in-frame clones and lacks some. V and J calls plus clone size are reproduced from that table; the DNA served to infer D and trimming. The sample includes about 170,000 clones, 86% of them seen just once. Sequencing used peripheral blood. The origin of this receptor is a woman aged 55-75 years with COVID-19, enrolled during active disease. This sequence joins TRBV5-4 and TRBJ2-1; 16 bases match TRBD2. The CDR3 loop reads CASSTGLAGGPSEQFF. CDR3 coding DNA: TGTGCCAGCAGCACGGGACTAGCGGGAGGGCCATCGGAGCAGTTCTTC.